The rows below give T cell receptor beta chains drawn from one sample of a study of response to subunit inactivated influenza vaccine. TCRdb analysed the RT-PCR reads with MiXCR anew, one entry per CDR3 protein. This table has about 480,000 distinct CDR3 sequences, about 25% appearing once. The specimen was CD4+ T cells sorted from PBMCs, collected 4 to 6 days after vaccination. Every receptor here comes from a man in his forties or fifties who received an inactivated influenza vaccine. Both conserved end residues are part of each CDR3. Fields, in order: CDR3 protein, CDR3 DNA, V gene, D gene, clone size, J gene. The D gene is left open where the match is weak. Expanded clones are given a class, and other clones once, few, many or no size at all.

CDR3aa: CASRRDSGRGEQFF
CDR3nt: TGTGCCAGCAGGCGGGATAGCGGGAGGGGCGAGCAGTTCTTC
v_gene: TRBV3-1
d_gene: TRBD2
abundance: .
j_gene: TRBJ2-1

CDR3aa: CASLLQGGAYNEQFF
CDR3nt: TGTGCCAGCCTACTACAGGGGGGGGCCTACAATGAGCAGTTCTTC
v_gene: TRBV6-1
d_gene: .
abundance: few
j_gene: TRBJ2-1

CDR3aa: CASSLAGDHNSPLHF
CDR3nt: TGTGCCAGCAGCTTGGCTGGGGACCATAATTCACCCCTCCACTTT
v_gene: TRBV5-5
d_gene: .
abundance: few
j_gene: TRBJ1-6

CDR3aa: CASRRGRPNTEAFF
CDR3nt: TGTGCCAGTCGGCGGGGGAGGCCGAACACTGAAGCTTTCTTT
v_gene: TRBV21-1
d_gene: .
abundance: few
j_gene: TRBJ1-1

CDR3aa: CASRMTGGREPQHF
CDR3nt: TGTGCCAGCAGAATGACAGGGGGTAGGGAGCCCCAGCATTTT
v_gene: TRBV12-3/TRBV12-4
d_gene: TRBD1
abundance: .
j_gene: TRBJ1-5

CDR3aa: CASSYHGGGELFF
CDR3nt: TGTGCCAGCAGCTACCACGGGGGCGGGGAGCTGTTTTTT
v_gene: TRBV11-2
d_gene: .
abundance: few
j_gene: TRBJ2-2

CDR3aa: CASSLGREYTQYF
CDR3nt: TGCGCCAGCAGCTTGGGACGGGAATATACGCAGTATTTT
v_gene: TRBV5-1
d_gene: .
abundance: few
j_gene: TRBJ2-3

CDR3aa: CASSQDQYNEQFF
CDR3nt: TGCGCCAGCAGCCAAGACCAATACAATGAGCAGTTCTTC
v_gene: TRBV4-3
d_gene: .
abundance: many
j_gene: TRBJ2-1

CDR3aa: CASSPGGVRRSNEQFF
CDR3nt: TGTGCCAGCAGCCCTGGGGGAGTCCGCCGAAGTAATGAGCAGTTCTTC
v_gene: TRBV7-2
d_gene: .
abundance: .
j_gene: TRBJ2-1

CDR3aa: CASSRDRLRQETQYF
CDR3nt: TGTGCCAGCAGTCGAGACAGGCTTCGCCAAGAGACCCAGTACTTC
v_gene: TRBV6-2/TRBV6-3
d_gene: .
abundance: .
j_gene: TRBJ2-5

CDR3aa: CSVDRKTNEQFF
CDR3nt: TGCAGCGTTGATCGGAAGACCAATGAGCAGTTCTTC
v_gene: TRBV29-1
d_gene: .
abundance: many
j_gene: TRBJ2-1

CDR3aa: CASSVPGVETQYF
CDR3nt: TGTGCCAGCAGCGTACCCGGGGTAGAGACCCAGTACTTC
v_gene: TRBV7-2
d_gene: .
abundance: .
j_gene: TRBJ2-5

CDR3aa: CASSARTGSYEQYF
CDR3nt: TGTGCCAGCAGCGCACGGACAGGTTCCTACGAGCAGTACTTC
v_gene: TRBV11-2
d_gene: TRBD1
abundance: few
j_gene: TRBJ2-7

CDR3aa: CASSQDPSGIGAEKLFF
CDR3nt: TGTGCCAGCAGCCAAGATCCTTCGGGGATAGGTGCGGAAAAACTGTTTTTT
v_gene: TRBV4-2
d_gene: .
abundance: few
j_gene: TRBJ1-4

CDR3aa: CSARVADNYGYTF
CDR3nt: TGCAGTGCTAGAGTAGCGGATAACTATGGCTACACCTTC
v_gene: TRBV29-1
d_gene: .
abundance: many
j_gene: TRBJ1-2

CDR3aa: CATSLTGGPDTQYF
CDR3nt: TGTGCCACCAGTTTAACGGGAGGGCCAGATACGCAGTATTTT
v_gene: TRBV24-1
d_gene: TRBD2
abundance: .
j_gene: TRBJ2-3

CDR3aa: CASSPWGGPDTQYF
CDR3nt: TGTGCCAGCTCACCATGGGGGGGCCCAGATACGCAGTATTTT
v_gene: TRBV18
d_gene: .
abundance: .
j_gene: TRBJ2-3

CDR3aa: CASSRMGYGYTF
CDR3nt: TGTGCCAGCAGTAGGATGGGCTATGGCTACACCTTC
v_gene: TRBV28
d_gene: .
abundance: few
j_gene: TRBJ1-2

CDR3aa: CASTAKNYEQYF
CDR3nt: TGTGCCAGCACCGCGAAGAACTACGAGCAGTACTTC
v_gene: TRBV6-9
d_gene: .
abundance: few
j_gene: TRBJ2-7

CDR3aa: CASSLLFGQGAYNEQFF
CDR3nt: TGTGCCAGCAGTTTACTTTTCGGGCAGGGTGCCTACAATGAGCAGTTCTTC
v_gene: TRBV12-3/TRBV12-4
d_gene: .
abundance: once
j_gene: TRBJ2-1

CDR3aa: CASSHGQSTDTQYF
CDR3nt: TGTGCCAGCAGCCATGGACAGAGCACAGATACGCAGTATTTT
v_gene: TRBV3-1
d_gene: .
abundance: .
j_gene: TRBJ2-3

CDR3aa: CSARDSAKNIQYF
CDR3nt: TGCAGTGCTAGGGACAGCGCCAAAAACATTCAGTACTTC
v_gene: TRBV20-1
d_gene: .
abundance: few
j_gene: TRBJ2-4

CDR3aa: CSASAEWTSREQYF
CDR3nt: TGCAGTGCTAGTGCCGAGTGGACTAGCCGTGAGCAGTACTTC
v_gene: TRBV20-1
d_gene: TRBD2
abundance: .
j_gene: TRBJ2-7

CDR3aa: CASSPWLAGGVGELFF
CDR3nt: TGCGCCAGCAGCCCCTGGCTAGCGGGAGGAGTCGGGGAGCTGTTTTTT
v_gene: TRBV4-3
d_gene: TRBD2
abundance: .
j_gene: TRBJ2-2

CDR3aa: CASSLNGQNSNQPQHF
CDR3nt: TGTGCCAGCAGCTTAAATGGTCAGAATAGCAATCAGCCCCAGCATTTT
v_gene: TRBV7-2
d_gene: .
abundance: few
j_gene: TRBJ1-5

CDR3aa: CASSFPGANVLIF
CDR3nt: TGTGCCAGCAGTTTTCCTGGGGCCAACGTCCTGATTTTC
v_gene: TRBV6-2/TRBV6-3
d_gene: .
abundance: .
j_gene: TRBJ2-6

CDR3aa: CASSPGVQPQHF
CDR3nt: TGTGCCAGCTCACCAGGGGTCCAGCCCCAGCATTTT
v_gene: TRBV18
d_gene: .
abundance: .
j_gene: TRBJ1-5

CDR3aa: CASSLASPTVYGYTF
CDR3nt: TGTGCCAGCAGCTTAGCTTCGCCGACGGTGTATGGCTACACCTTC
v_gene: TRBV7-2
d_gene: .
abundance: .
j_gene: TRBJ1-2

CDR3aa: CASSYGLAGTTGETQYF
CDR3nt: TGTGCCAGCAGTTACGGGCTAGCGGGGACAACCGGGGAGACCCAGTACTTC
v_gene: TRBV6-2/TRBV6-3
d_gene: TRBD2
abundance: few
j_gene: TRBJ2-5

CDR3aa: CASSPRTGPKNIQYF
CDR3nt: TGTGCCAGCAGTCCTCGGACAGGGCCCAAAAACATTCAGTACTTC
v_gene: TRBV12-3/TRBV12-4
d_gene: TRBD1
abundance: .
j_gene: TRBJ2-4

CDR3aa: CAISESGQGYGYTF
CDR3nt: TGTGCCATCAGTGAGTCGGGACAGGGCTATGGCTACACCTTC
v_gene: TRBV10-3
d_gene: TRBD1
abundance: .
j_gene: TRBJ1-2

CDR3aa: CSVERLTSGRDEQFF
CDR3nt: TGCAGCGTTGAAAGGTTGACTAGCGGGAGGGATGAGCAGTTCTTC
v_gene: TRBV29-1
d_gene: TRBD2
abundance: few
j_gene: TRBJ2-1

CDR3aa: CASSSGGGGEQFF
CDR3nt: TGTGCCAGCAGTTCCGGGGGTGGGGGTGAGCAGTTCTTC
v_gene: TRBV12-3/TRBV12-4
d_gene: .
abundance: many
j_gene: TRBJ2-1

CDR3aa: CSVDPASPSSEQFF
CDR3nt: TGCAGCGTCGACCCAGCATCCCCCTCAAGTGAGCAGTTCTTC
v_gene: TRBV29-1
d_gene: .
abundance: .
j_gene: TRBJ2-1

CDR3aa: CSAYSRDRGSYEQYF
CDR3nt: TGCAGTGCTTACTCCCGGGACAGGGGTTCCTACGAGCAGTACTTC
v_gene: TRBV20-1
d_gene: TRBD1
abundance: .
j_gene: TRBJ2-7

CDR3aa: CASTTWDSPNQPQHF
CDR3nt: TGTGCCAGCACCACCTGGGACAGTCCCAATCAGCCCCAGCATTTT
v_gene: TRBV6-2/TRBV6-3
d_gene: TRBD1
abundance: few
j_gene: TRBJ1-5

CDR3aa: CASSFRVTYEQYF
CDR3nt: TGTGCCAGCAGTTTCAGGGTGACCTACGAGCAGTACTTC
v_gene: TRBV12-3/TRBV12-4
d_gene: .
abundance: few
j_gene: TRBJ2-7